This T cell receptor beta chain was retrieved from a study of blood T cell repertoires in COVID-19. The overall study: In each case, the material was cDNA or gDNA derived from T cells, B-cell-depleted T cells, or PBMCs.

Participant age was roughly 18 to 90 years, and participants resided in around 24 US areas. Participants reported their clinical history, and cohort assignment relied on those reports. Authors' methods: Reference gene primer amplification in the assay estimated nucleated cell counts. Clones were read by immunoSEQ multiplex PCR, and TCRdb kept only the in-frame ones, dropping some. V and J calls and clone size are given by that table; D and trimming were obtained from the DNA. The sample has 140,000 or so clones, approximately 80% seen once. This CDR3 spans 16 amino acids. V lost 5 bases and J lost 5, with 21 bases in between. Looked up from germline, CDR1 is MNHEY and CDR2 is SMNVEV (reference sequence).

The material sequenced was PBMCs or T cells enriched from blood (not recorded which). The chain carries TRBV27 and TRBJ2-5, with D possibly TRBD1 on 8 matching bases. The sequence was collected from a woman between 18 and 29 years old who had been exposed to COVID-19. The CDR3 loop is CASSVTGGGRWETQYF. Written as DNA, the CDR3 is TGTGCCAGCAGTGTAACAGGGGGAGGGAGGTGGGAGACCCAGTACTTC.